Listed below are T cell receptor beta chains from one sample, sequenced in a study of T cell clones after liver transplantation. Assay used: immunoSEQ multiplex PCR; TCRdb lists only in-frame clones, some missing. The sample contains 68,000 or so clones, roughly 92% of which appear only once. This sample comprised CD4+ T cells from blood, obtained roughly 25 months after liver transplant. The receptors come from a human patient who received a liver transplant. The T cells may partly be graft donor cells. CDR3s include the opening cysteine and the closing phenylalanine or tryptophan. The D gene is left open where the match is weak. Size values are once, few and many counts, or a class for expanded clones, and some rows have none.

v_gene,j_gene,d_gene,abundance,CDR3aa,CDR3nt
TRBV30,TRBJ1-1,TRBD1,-,CAWSKGAGTEAFF,TGTGCCTGGAGCAAGGGGGCGGGTACTGAAGCTTTCTTT
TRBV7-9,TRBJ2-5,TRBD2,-,CASSLAGWETQYF,TGTGCCAGCAGCCTAGCGGGCTGGGAGACCCAGTACTTC
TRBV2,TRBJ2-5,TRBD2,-,CASSVSGRAQETQYF,TGTGCCAGCAGTGTTAGCGGGAGGGCGCAAGAGACCCAGTACTTC
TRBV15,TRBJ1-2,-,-,CATSRVGGGYTF,TGTGCCACCAGCAGAGTCGGGGGTGGCTACACCTTC
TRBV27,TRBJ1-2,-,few,CASSLSVQGFYGYTF,TGTGCCAGCAGTTTATCGGTTCAGGGATTCTATGGCTACACCTTC
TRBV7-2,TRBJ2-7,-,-,CASSLRESYEQYF,TGTGCCAGCAGCTTACGGGAATCCTACGAGCAGTACTTC
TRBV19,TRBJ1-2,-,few,CASSMGYGYTF,TGTGCCAGTAGTATGGGTTATGGCTACACCTTC
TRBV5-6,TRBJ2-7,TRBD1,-,CASSPWDREYYEQYF,TGTGCCAGCAGCCCCTGGGACAGGGAATATTACGAGCAGTACTTC
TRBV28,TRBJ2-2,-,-,CAAREQLNTGELFF,TGTGCAGCTCGGGAACAGCTCAACACCGGGGAGCTGTTTTTT
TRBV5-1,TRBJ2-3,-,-,CASRDTDPDTQYF,TGCGCCAGCCGGGACACGGACCCGGATACGCAGTATTTT
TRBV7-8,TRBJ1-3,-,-,CASSSPHGSGIRGSGNTIYF,TGTGCCAGCAGCTCCCCCCATGGGAGCGGGATACGGGGGTCCGGAAACACCATATATTTT
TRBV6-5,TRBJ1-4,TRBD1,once,CASSSTGGAEEKLFF,TGTGCCAGCAGTTCAACAGGGGGCGCAGAGGAAAAACTGTTTTTT
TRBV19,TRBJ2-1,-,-,CASRINNEQFF,TGTGCCAGTAGGATTAACAATGAGCAGTTCTTC
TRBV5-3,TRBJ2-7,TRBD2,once,CARSLELAGGPYEQYF,TGTGCCAGAAGCTTGGAGCTAGCGGGAGGCCCCTACGAGCAGTACTTC
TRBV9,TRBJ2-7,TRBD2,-,CASSVAPAGEHEQYF,TGTGCCAGCAGCGTAGCTCCAGCGGGAGAGCACGAGCAGTACTTC
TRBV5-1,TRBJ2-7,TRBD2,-,CASSLGGRIAEQYF,TGCGCCAGCAGCTTGGGCGGGAGAATCGCCGAGCAGTACTTC
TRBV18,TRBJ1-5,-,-,CASSPSGERGNQPQHF,TGTGCCAGCTCACCGTCAGGGGAGAGGGGCAATCAGCCCCAGCATTTT
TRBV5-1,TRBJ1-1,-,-,CASSLETSVNTEAFF,TGCGCCAGCAGCTTAGAGACGTCAGTGAACACTGAAGCTTTCTTT
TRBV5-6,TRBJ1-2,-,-,CASSLGQVYGYTF,TGTGCCAGCAGCTTGGGACAGGTATATGGCTACACCTTC
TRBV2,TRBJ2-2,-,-,CASSYTGELFF,TGTGCCAGCAGCTACACCGGGGAGCTGTTTTTT
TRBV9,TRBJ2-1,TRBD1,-,CASSVAQGNEQFF,TGTGCCAGCAGCGTAGCACAGGGGAATGAGCAGTTCTTC
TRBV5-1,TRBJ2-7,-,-,CASSPAVDTYEQYF,TGCGCCAGCAGCCCAGCAGTCGACACCTACGAGCAGTACTTC
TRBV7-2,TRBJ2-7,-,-,CASSLRVSSYEQYF,TGTGCCAGCAGCTTAAGAGTGAGCTCCTACGAGCAGTACTTC
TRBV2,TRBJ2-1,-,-,CASKENRGGNEQFF,TGTGCCAGCAAAGAAAACCGGGGAGGCAATGAGCAGTTCTTC
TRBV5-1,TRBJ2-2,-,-,CASSLTGSRSGELFF,TGCGCCAGCAGCTTGACAGGAAGCCGGTCCGGGGAGCTGTTTTTT
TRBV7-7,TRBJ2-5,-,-,CASSADGPPETQYF,TGTGCCAGCAGCGCCGACGGACCCCCGGAGACCCAGTACTTC
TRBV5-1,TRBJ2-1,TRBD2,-,CASSLGGTSGSEPYNEQFF,TGCGCCAGCAGCTTGGGCGGGACTAGCGGGAGTGAACCCTACAATGAGCAGTTCTTC
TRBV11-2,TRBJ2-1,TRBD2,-,CASSLRPGGVDEQFF,TGTGCCAGCAGCCTTCGGCCCGGGGGGGTGGATGAGCAGTTCTTC
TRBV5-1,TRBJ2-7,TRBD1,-,CASSPRTGGSYEQYF,TGCGCCAGCAGCCCTAGGACAGGGGGCTCGTACGAGCAGTACTTC
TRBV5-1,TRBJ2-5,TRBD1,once,CASSTGTAQETQYF,TGCGCCAGCAGCACCGGGACAGCCCAAGAGACCCAGTACTTC
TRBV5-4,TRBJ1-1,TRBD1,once,CASSLLSGTGLTEAFF,TGTGCCAGCAGCTTACTATCCGGGACAGGGCTCACTGAAGCTTTCTTT
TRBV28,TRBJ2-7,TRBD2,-,CASRRSGRSYEQYF,TGTGCCAGCAGGCGTAGCGGGAGGTCCTACGAGCAGTACTTC
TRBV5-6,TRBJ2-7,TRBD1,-,CASSWGQVNYEQYF,TGTGCCAGCAGCTGGGGACAGGTAAACTACGAGCAGTACTTC
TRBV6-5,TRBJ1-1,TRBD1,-,CASSLTRDSHEAFF,TGTGCCAGCAGTTTAACGCGGGACAGTCATGAAGCTTTCTTT
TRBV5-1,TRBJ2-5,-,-,CASSLAEETQYF,TGCGCCAGCAGCTTGGCTGAAGAGACCCAGTACTTC
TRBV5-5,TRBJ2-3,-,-,CASIPMQVRDTQYF,TGTGCCAGCATTCCCATGCAGGTGAGAGATACGCAGTATTTT
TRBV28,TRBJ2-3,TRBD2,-,CASSLGSSGYTDTQYF,TGTGCCAGCAGTTTGGGGTCTAGCGGGTACACAGATACGCAGTATTTT
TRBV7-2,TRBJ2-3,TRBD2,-,CASRETSGRISDTQYF,TGTGCCAGCAGAGAAACTAGCGGGAGGATCTCAGATACGCAGTATTTT
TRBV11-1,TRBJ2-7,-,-,CASSLRGGEQYF,TGTGCCAGCAGCTTGCGGGGAGGCGAGCAGTACTTC
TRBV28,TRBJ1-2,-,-,CAILPERGGYTF,TGTGCCATCCTCCCGGAGAGGGGAGGCTACACCTTC
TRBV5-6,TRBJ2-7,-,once,CASSLPFAGSGSYEQYF,TGTGCCAGCAGCTTACCGTTCGCCGGGAGCGGGTCCTACGAGCAGTACTTC
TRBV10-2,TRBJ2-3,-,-,CASREAHSTDTQYF,TGCGCCAGCAGGGAAGCCCACTCGACGGATACGCAGTATTTT
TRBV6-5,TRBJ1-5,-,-,CASSYQKPPSNQPQHF,TGTGCCAGCAGTTACCAGAAACCTCCGAGCAATCAGCCCCAGCATTTT
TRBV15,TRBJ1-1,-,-,CATSRDRYAEAFF,TGTGCCACCAGCAGAGACAGGTACGCTGAAGCTTTCTTT
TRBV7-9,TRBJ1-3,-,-,CASSLSAVLSGNTIYF,TGTGCCAGCAGCTTATCGGCAGTACTCTCTGGAAACACCATATATTTT
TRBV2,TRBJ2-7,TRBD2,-,CASSEPGLAGFDEQYF,TGTGCCAGCAGTGAACCGGGACTAGCGGGATTTGACGAGCAGTACTTC
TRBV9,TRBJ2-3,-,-,CASSVSSHPDTQYF,TGTGCCAGCAGCGTGAGTTCTCATCCCGATACGCAGTATTTT
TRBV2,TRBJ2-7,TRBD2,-,CASASGRAGEQYF,TGTGCCAGCGCTAGCGGGAGGGCCGGAGAGCAGTACTTC
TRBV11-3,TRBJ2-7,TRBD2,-,CASSQAGGSYEQYF,TGTGCCAGCAGCCAAGCGGGGGGCTCCTACGAGCAGTACTTC
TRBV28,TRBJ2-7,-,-,CASSFDRPYHEQYF,TGTGCCAGCAGTTTTGACAGGCCTTACCACGAGCAGTACTTC
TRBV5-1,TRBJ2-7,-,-,CASSSSGTPAEGEQYF,TGCGCCAGCAGCTCATCCGGGACCCCCGCTGAGGGAGAGCAGTACTTC
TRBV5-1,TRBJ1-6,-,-,CASSPDPPGNSPLHF,TGCGCCAGCAGCCCGGACCCCCCGGGGAATTCACCCCTCCACTTT
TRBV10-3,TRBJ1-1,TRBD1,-,CAISVDRGTEAFF,TGTGCCATCAGCGTCGACAGGGGCACTGAAGCTTTCTTT
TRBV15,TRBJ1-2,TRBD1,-,CATSRDRWDFGYTF,TGTGCCACCAGTCGGGACAGGTGGGATTTTGGCTACACCTTC